The 32 T cell receptor beta chains presented below share a single source sample, sequenced in a study of blood T cells in healthy people across ages. A sample-barcoded 5' primer and a J-beta primer mix were used in a second PCR of about 7 to 12 cycles. TCRdb reanalysed the 5' RACE reads using MiXCR and keeps one entry per CDR3 protein. The table has about 1.8 million distinct CDR3 sequences, roughly 52% seen once. Input material: blood. These receptors were obtained from a middle-aged woman in good health.

This clonotype was found a few times. The chain employs TRBV27 and TRBJ1-2; D may be TRBD1 (5 bases). CDR1 MNHEY and CDR2 SMNVEV come from the germline V gene (reference sequence). The V gene lost 5 bases and the J gene lost 4 bases, with 14 bases spanning the gap. CDR3 length: 14 amino acids. This CDR3 reads CASSKAEGLYGYTF. For the CDR3, the DNA is TGTGCCAGCAGTAAAGCGGAGGGACTCTATGGCTACACCTTC.

The rearrangement links TRBV5-1 to TRBJ2-5, with D unclear. The ends were cut back, 7 bases at V and 5 bases at J, with 18 bases in the middle. CDR3 length: 14 amino acids. The germline V gene encodes CDR1 SGHRS and CDR2 YFSETQ. Here the CDR3 DNA reads TGCGCCAGCTCCCTCGACCCGGTCGGGGAGACCCAGTACTTC. It yields the protein CASSLDPVGETQYF.

The chain combines TRBV13 with TRBJ2-4; TRBD1 agrees at 10 bases. From germline, CDR1 is PRHDT and CDR2 FYEKMQ (reference sequence). V dropped 5 bases and J dropped 4; count of bases not matched to a gene: 11. The CDR3 sequence is 17 residues long. The CDR3 is CASSQGRDRGGKNIQYF. CDR3 DNA: TGTGCCAGCAGCCAAGGCCGGGACAGGGGAGGTAAAAACATTCAGTACTTC.

This clonotype showed up just a few times. The chain is built from TRBV27 and TRBJ2-4; D possibly uses TRBD1 or TRBD2 (6 bases each). Trimming shortened V by 6 bases and J by 3 bases, and 9 bases separated the two germline ends. There are 13 residues in the CDR3. Per germline, CDR1 MNHEY and CDR2 SMNVEV (reference sequence). The CDR3 DNA reads TGTGCCAGCAGGGGGGGCCTCAAAAACATTCAGTACTTC. It codes for CASRGGLKNIQYF.

The V call is TRBV29-1, the J call TRBJ2-4; D ambiguous. The CDR3 sequence is 12 residues long. Germline V gene data show CDR1 as SQVTM and CDR2 as ANQGSEA. With 2 bases removed from V and 13 bases from J, the gap between germline ends came to 15 bases. CDR3 in amino acids: CSVESSASVQYF. CDR3 in DNA: TGCAGCGTTGAATCGTCGGCGTCAGTCCAGTACTTC.

The genes are TRBV12-3 or TRBV12-4 and TRBJ2-7, with a weak D call TRBD1 (7 bases). V was pared by 6 bases and J by 3 bases, with 12 bases between. The CDR3 is 13 amino acids. The CDR3: CASRYRGGYEQYF. CDR3 bases: TGTGCCAGCAGGTACAGGGGAGGCTACGAGCAGTACTTC.

In its sample, this clonotype was seen many times. The chain combines TRBV7-2 with TRBJ2-1; 8 nucleotides line up with TRBD1. The CDR3 has 15 residues. Germline V gene data show CDR1 as SGHTA and CDR2 as FQGNSA. Germline trimming cut 1 base from V and 2 bases from J; bases unmatched to any gene: 1. The CDR3, as DNA: TGTGCCAGCAGCTTAGGACAGGGGCCCTACAATGAGCAGTTCTTC. Amino acids: CASSLGQGPYNEQFF.

The table lists this clonotype with a count of one. V gene TRBV7-2 combines with J gene TRBJ2-3; D is perhaps TRBD1 or TRBD2 (5 bases each). The CDR3 runs to 14 residues. Germline lookup yields CDR1 SGHTA and CDR2 FQGNSA. V was trimmed by 1 base and J by 6 bases, leaving 11 bases between them. For the CDR3, the DNA is TGTGCCAGCAGCTTAGAAGGGGACCGGGATACGCAGTATTTT. It encodes CASSLEGDRDTQYF.

The CDR3 DNA follows: TGCGCCAGCAGCTTGCCGGGACAGGGGCGCCCATACAATGAGCAGTTCTTC. Its protein product is CASSLPGQGRPYNEQFF. The chain carries TRBV5-1 and TRBJ2-1; 10 bases are a match to TRBD1. The CDR3 spans 17 residues. The junction had 8 bases not matched to a gene; V was cut back by 1 base and J by 4 bases. Per the germline V gene, CDR1 is SGHRS and CDR2 is YFSETQ.

There are many counts of this clonotype. The chain links TRBV5-1 to TRBJ2-7; D may correspond to TRBD1 or TRBD2 (5 bases each). V lost 7 bases, J lost 0 bases, and 20 bases lay in between. Looked up from germline, CDR1 is SGHRS and CDR2 is YFSETQ. The CDR3 spans 16 residues. Here the CDR3 DNA reads TGCGCCAGCCGCCCAATTACCGGGACCCTCTCCTACGAGCAGTACTTC. Encoded protein: CASRPITGTLSYEQYF.

The chain combines TRBV20-1 with TRBJ2-1; the D call may be TRBD1 or TRBD2 (5 bases each). The J call may be faulty, since TRBJ2-7 better matches the DNA end. The CDR3 runs 14 residues. Looked up from germline, CDR1 is DFQATT and CDR2 is SNEGSKA (reference sequence). CDR3 in amino acids: CSARSTGPTIEQYF. The DNA of the CDR3 is TGCAGTGCTAGATCTACGGGACCCACCATCGAGCAGTACTTC.

This clonotype was seen at least ten times. The chain carries TRBV6-2 or TRBV6-3 and TRBJ2-7; 9 bases fit TRBD1. The germline gives CDR1 MNHEY, CDR2 SVGEGT. Germline trimming cut 3 bases from V and 2 bases from J; bases unmatched to any gene: 5. The CDR3 is 15 residues long. The CDR3 here is CASSYTGTGTYEQYF. The CDR3 bases are TGTGCCAGCAGTTATACCGGGACAGGGACCTACGAGCAGTACTTC.

The chain uses TRBV4-2 and TRBJ2-3; weak D call: TRBD2 (7 bases). CDR1 and CDR2 from the germline V gene are LGHNA and YNFKEQ. The CDR3 length is 16 residues. The germline V and J ends were trimmed by 2 bases and 2 bases, with 14 bases remaining between them. In nucleotides, the CDR3 is TGTGCCAGCAGCCAACCACAAGGGGGGGCCACAGATACGCAGTATTTT. Translated, it gives CASSQPQGGATDTQYF.

V is TRBV29-1 and J is TRBJ1-1, with 8 bases identical to TRBD1. Germline loops: CDR1 SQVTM, CDR2 ANQGSEA. V lost 7 bases and J lost 2; bases outside the gene matches: 3. CDR3 size: 12 residues. The DNA for the CDR3 is TGCAGCGGGGACAGGCTCAACACTGAAGCTTTCTTT. It yields the protein CSGDRLNTEAFF.

The chain employs TRBV20-1 and TRBJ2-4; D possibly corresponds to TRBD1 (7 bases). Trimming took off 0 bases at V and 1 base at J, with 25 bases between the two ends. CDR3 length equals 20 residues. Per the germline V gene, CDR1 is DFQATT and CDR2 is SNEGSKA (reference sequence). This chain's CDR3 is CSARDRFPEGLQGAKNIQYF. In nucleotides, the CDR3 is TGCAGTGCTAGAGATAGGTTTCCGGAGGGATTACAGGGGGCCAAAAACATTCAGTACTTC.

The chain joins TRBV28 to TRBJ2-4, with TRBD1 matching over 10 bases. The DNA end is more similar to TRBJ2-5, so the J call may be wrong. The germline CDR1 and CDR2 sequences are MDHEN and SYDVKM. The CDR3 loop spans 14 amino acids. In DNA form, the CDR3 reads TGTGCCAGCAGGCAAGACAGGGGGCGGGAGACCCAGTACTTC. Its translation is CASRQDRGRETQYF.

The chain recombines TRBV10-1 with TRBJ2-4, with D perhaps being TRBD1 or TRBD2 (5 bases each). The V and J ends lost 2 bases and 13 bases respectively, with 18 bases between them. The CDR3 runs to 14 residues. Germline CDR1 WNHNN, CDR2 SYGVQD (reference sequence). This chain's CDR3 is CASSEGHSFGEQYF. CDR3 nucleotides: TGCGCCAGCAGTGAGGGACATTCGTTCGGGGAGCAGTACTTC.

The rearrangement uses TRBV9 and TRBJ1-1; D unclear. This CDR3 spans 15 amino acids. Trimming pared 4 bases from V and 0 bases from J, leaving 13 bases between. From germline, CDR1 is SGDLS and CDR2 YYNGEE. CDR3 in DNA: TGTGCCAGCAGCTCCGAAGGCCTTATGAACACTGAAGCTTTCTTT. It specifies CASSSEGLMNTEAFF.

The CDR3 protein is CASSLGLAGGIDTQYF. CDR3 DNA sequence: TGTGCCAGCAGCTTAGGGCTAGCGGGGGGGATAGATACGCAGTATTTT. The chain links TRBV7-2 to TRBJ2-3; TRBD2 matches at 12 bases. J was trimmed by 5 bases and V by 1 base; bases with no gene match: 4. Per germline, CDR1 SGHTA and CDR2 FQGNSA. The CDR3 length is 16 residues. The entire variable domain, with the rest obtained from reference TRBV7-2 and TRBJ2-3, is as follows: GAGVSQSPSNKVTEKGKDVELRCDPISGHTALYWYRQSLGQGLEFLIYFQGNSAPDKSGLPSDRFSAERTGGSVSTLTIQRTQQEDSAVYLCASSLGLAGGIDTQYFGPGTRLTVL.

The V call is TRBV20-1, the J call TRBJ2-1, with 10 bases identical to TRBD2. The germline CDR1 and CDR2 sequences are DFQATT and SNEGSKA (reference sequence). The CDR3 has 14 residues. Losses at the gene ends were 5 bases for V and 3 bases for J; bases not matched to a gene: 4. The CDR3 loop is CSAPLAGDYNEQFF. In DNA, the CDR3 is TGCAGTGCTCCTCTAGCGGGAGACTACAATGAGCAGTTCTTC.

This clonotype has just one count. The chain employs TRBV12-3 or TRBV12-4 and TRBJ1-4, with D possibly matching TRBD1 (6 bases). V was shortened by 6 bases and J by 8 bases, with 16 bases between the two germline ends. The CDR3 sequence is 14 residues long. This CDR3 is CASRRTGLGEKLFF. The CDR3, as DNA: TGTGCCAGCAGACGAACAGGGTTAGGGGAAAAACTGTTTTTT.

The chain employs TRBV28 and TRBJ2-7, with D unclear. Germline-derived CDR1 and CDR2 are MDHEN and SYDVKM. The CDR3 extends over 11 amino acids. With 5 bases removed from V and 6 bases from J, the gap between germline ends came to 8 bases. The CDR3 region has the DNA TGTGCCAGCAGTCATGACTCCGAGCAGTACTTC. This sequence encodes CASSHDSEQYF.

This chain connects TRBV12-3 or TRBV12-4 to TRBJ2-1, with D possibly TRBD1 on 6 matching bases. The CDR3 has 13 residues. Trimming stripped 6 bases from V and 6 bases from J, with 12 bases between. In DNA form, the CDR3 reads TGTGCCAGCAGCCAACAGGGCCCCAATGAGCAGTTCTTC. It yields the protein CASSQQGPNEQFF.

The chain has TRBV6-1 and TRBJ1-5; no firm D call. The CDR3 totals 15 residues. Germline CDR1 reads MNHNS; CDR2 reads SASEGT. The V end lost 4 bases, the J end lost 0 bases, and 10 bases lay between the germline ends. The CDR3 loop reads CASSVAGVSNQPQHF. CDR3 nucleotide sequence: TGTGCCAGCAGTGTTGCCGGGGTTAGCAATCAGCCCCAGCATTTT.

The chain is built from TRBV7-3 and TRBJ2-1; TRBD2 matches 12 bases. Germline V lookup: CDR1 SGHTA, CDR2 FQGTGA. The CDR3 has 19 amino acids. V shed 5 bases and J 0 bases; nucleotides not matched to a gene: 11. For the CDR3, the DNA is TGTGCCAGCAGCCCCCTCGCACTAGCGGGGGGACTCTCCTACAATGAGCAGTTCTTC. This encodes CASSPLALAGGLSYNEQFF.

In regard to this clonotype: Relative to the germline gene, one junction end is altered; a read error may explain this. This sequence joins TRBV29-1 and TRBJ1-1; possible D gene TRBD1, 6 bases. There are 16 residues in the CDR3. CDR1 and CDR2 (germline): SQVTM, ANQGSEA. DNA for the CDR3: TGCAGCGTTGAAGATTTTGGGGTACAGGGTTGGACTGAAGTTTTCTTT. Its protein product is CSVEDFGVQGWTEVFF.

V and J are TRBV7-8 and TRBJ2-1, with a possible D match to TRBD2 (6 bases). Germline-derived CDR1 and CDR2 are SGHVS and FQNEAQ. The CDR3 is 13 residues long. Trimming removed 5 bases at V and 6 bases at J, with 11 bases between. The DNA for the CDR3 is TGTGCCAGCAGCGGGGGGTCCGGCAATGAGCAGTTCTTC. Translating it yields CASSGGSGNEQFF.

The gene calls are TRBV5-1 and TRBJ2-1, with a possible D match to TRBD1 (5 bases). Germline-derived CDR1 and CDR2 are SGHRS and YFSETQ. The CDR3 contains 15 residues. V lost 7 bases to trimming and J lost 4 bases, with 18 bases between them. The CDR3 reads CASAGAPPDYNEQFF. CDR3 nucleotides: TGCGCCAGCGCTGGGGCTCCCCCCGATTACAATGAGCAGTTCTTC.

The chain employs TRBV2 and TRBJ2-4, with TRBD1 identical over 8 bases. The end of the DNA aligns better with TRBJ2-5, so the J call may be wrong. CDR1 is SNHLY and CDR2 is FYNNEI in the germline V gene. The CDR3 runs to 12 residues. The CDR3 spells CASTGGPETQYF. The CDR3 coding sequence is TGTGCCAGCACAGGGGGCCCCGAGACCCAGTACTTC.

The chain joins TRBV7-2 to TRBJ1-5; D is possibly TRBD1 (5 bases). Germline CDR1 SGHTA, CDR2 FQGNSA. Trimming left V 5 bases short and J 1 base short, with 15 bases between. The CDR3 is made up of 16 amino acids. Written as DNA, the CDR3 is TGTGCCAGCAGCCCCGGTCGGGGGTCGAGCAATCAGCCCCAGCATTTT. Translating gives CASSPGRGSSNQPQHF.

The rearrangement links TRBV20-1 to TRBJ1-4, with a weak D call TRBD1 (5 bases). The germline V gene has CDR1 DFQATT and CDR2 SNEGSKA (reference sequence). Trimming cost V 0 bases and J 10 bases, with 9 bases left between them. The CDR3 is made up of 12 amino acids. This CDR3 reads CSAREPGGKLFF. In nucleotides, the CDR3 is TGCAGTGCTAGAGAACCGGGGGGAAAACTGTTTTTT.

This chain uses TRBV12-3 or TRBV12-4 with TRBJ2-5; no definite D call. Trimming stripped 5 bases from V and 5 bases from J, with 9 bases between. CDR3 length: 12 amino acids. CDR3 sequence: CASSPRPETQYF. The CDR3 bases are TGTGCCAGCAGTCCGCGTCCGGAGACCCAGTACTTC.